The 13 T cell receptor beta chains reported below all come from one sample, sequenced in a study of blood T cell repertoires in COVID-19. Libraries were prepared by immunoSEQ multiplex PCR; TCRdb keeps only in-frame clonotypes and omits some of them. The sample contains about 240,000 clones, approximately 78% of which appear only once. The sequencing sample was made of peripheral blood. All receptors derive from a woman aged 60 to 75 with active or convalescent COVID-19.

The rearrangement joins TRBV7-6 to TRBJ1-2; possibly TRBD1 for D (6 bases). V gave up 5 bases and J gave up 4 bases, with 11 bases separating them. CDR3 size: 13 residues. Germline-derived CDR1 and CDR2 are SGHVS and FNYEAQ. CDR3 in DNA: TGTGCCAGCAGCCGGGACAAACGCTATGGCTACACCTTC. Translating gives CASSRDKRYGYTF.

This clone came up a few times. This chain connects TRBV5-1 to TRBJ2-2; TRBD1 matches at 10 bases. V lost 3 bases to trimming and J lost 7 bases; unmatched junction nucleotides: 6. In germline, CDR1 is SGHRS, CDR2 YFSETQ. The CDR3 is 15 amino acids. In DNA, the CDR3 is TGCGCCAGCAGCTCCGGACAGGGGGTCGGCGGGGAGCTGTTTTTT. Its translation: CASSSGQGVGGELFF. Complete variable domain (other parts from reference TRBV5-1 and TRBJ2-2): KAGVTQTPRYLIKTRGQQVTLSCSPISGHRSVSWYQQTPGQGLQFLFEYFSETQRNKGNFPGRFSGRQFSNSRSEMNVSTLELGDSALYLCASSSGQGVGGELFFGEGSRLTVL.

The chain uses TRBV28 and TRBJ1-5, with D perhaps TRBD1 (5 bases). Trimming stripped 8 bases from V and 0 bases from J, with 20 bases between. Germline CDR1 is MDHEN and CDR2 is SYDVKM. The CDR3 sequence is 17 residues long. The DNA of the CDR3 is TGTGCCAGCGGGGGGTCCGGGGCGGTATATAGCAATCAGCCCCAGCATTTT. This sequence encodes CASGGSGAVYSNQPQHF.

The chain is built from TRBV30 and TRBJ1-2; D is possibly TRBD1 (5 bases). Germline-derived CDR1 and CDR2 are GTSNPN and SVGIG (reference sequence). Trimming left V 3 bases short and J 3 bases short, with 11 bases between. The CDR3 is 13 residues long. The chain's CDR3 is CAWRVDRHYGYTF. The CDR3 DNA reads TGTGCCTGGAGAGTAGACAGACACTATGGCTACACCTTC.

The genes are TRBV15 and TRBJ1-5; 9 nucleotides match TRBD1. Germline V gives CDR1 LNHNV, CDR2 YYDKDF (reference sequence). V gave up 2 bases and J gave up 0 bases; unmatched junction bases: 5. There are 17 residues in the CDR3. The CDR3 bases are TGTGCCACCAGCAGAAGGACAGGGGCTTATAGCAATCAGCCCCAGCATTTT. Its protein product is CATSRRTGAYSNQPQHF.

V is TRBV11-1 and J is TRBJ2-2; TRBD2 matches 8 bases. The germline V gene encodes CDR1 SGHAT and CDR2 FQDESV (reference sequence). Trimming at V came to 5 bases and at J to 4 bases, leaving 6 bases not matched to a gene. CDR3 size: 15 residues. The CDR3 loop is CASSPGGAGTGELFF. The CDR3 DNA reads TGTGCCAGCAGCCCGGGAGGGGCGGGCACCGGGGAGCTGTTTTTT. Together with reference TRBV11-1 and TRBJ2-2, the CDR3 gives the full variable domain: EAEVAQSPRYKITEKSQAVAFWCDPISGHATLYWYRQILGQGPELLVQFQDESVVDDSQLPKDRFSAERLKGVDSTLKIQPAELGDSAMYLCASSPGGAGTGELFFGEGSRLTVL.

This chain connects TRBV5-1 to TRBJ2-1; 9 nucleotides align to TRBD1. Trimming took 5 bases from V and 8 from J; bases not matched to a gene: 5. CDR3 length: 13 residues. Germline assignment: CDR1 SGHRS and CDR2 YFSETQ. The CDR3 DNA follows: TGCGCCAGCAGAGGGTGGGACAGGGATGAGCAGTTCTTC. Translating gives CASRGWDRDEQFF. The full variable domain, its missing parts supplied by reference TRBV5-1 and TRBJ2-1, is KAGVTQTPRYLIKTRGQQVTLSCSPISGHRSVSWYQQTPGQGLQFLFEYFSETQRNKGNFPGRFSGRQFSNSRSEMNVSTLELGDSALYLCASRGWDRDEQFFGPGTRLTVL.

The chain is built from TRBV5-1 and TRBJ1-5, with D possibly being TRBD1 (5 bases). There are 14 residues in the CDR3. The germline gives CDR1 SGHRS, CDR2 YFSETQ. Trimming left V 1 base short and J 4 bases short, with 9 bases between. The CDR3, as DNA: TGCGCCAGCAGCTTGCAGGGAGGGAATCAGCCCCAGCATTTT. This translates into CASSLQGGNQPQHF.

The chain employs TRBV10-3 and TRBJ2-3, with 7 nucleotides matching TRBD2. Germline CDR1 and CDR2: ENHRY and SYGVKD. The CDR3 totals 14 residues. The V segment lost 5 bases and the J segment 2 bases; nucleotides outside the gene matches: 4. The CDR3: CAISLGGSTDTQYF. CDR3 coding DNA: TGTGCCATCAGTCTCGGGGGGTCCACAGATACGCAGTATTTT.

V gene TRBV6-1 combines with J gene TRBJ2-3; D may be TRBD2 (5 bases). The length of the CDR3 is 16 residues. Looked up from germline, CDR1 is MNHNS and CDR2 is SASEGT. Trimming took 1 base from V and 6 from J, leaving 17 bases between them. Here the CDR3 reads CASSEDQGSPGDTQYF. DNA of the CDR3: TGTGCCAGCAGTGAAGATCAAGGGAGCCCCGGGGATACGCAGTATTTT.

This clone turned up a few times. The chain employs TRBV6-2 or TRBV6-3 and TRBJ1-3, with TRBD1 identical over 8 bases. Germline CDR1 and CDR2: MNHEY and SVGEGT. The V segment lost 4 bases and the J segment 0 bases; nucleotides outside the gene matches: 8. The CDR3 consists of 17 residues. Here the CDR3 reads CASSSYTGTGSGNTIYF. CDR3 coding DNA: TGTGCCAGCAGTTCTTACACCGGGACAGGCTCTGGAAACACCATATATTTT.

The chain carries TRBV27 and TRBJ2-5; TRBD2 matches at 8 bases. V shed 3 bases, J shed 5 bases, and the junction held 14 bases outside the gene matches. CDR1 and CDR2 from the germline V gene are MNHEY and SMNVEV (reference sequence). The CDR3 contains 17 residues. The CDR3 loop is CASSFGGASFSSETQYF. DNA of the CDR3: TGTGCCAGCAGTTTCGGGGGGGCTAGTTTCTCTTCGGAGACCCAGTACTTC.

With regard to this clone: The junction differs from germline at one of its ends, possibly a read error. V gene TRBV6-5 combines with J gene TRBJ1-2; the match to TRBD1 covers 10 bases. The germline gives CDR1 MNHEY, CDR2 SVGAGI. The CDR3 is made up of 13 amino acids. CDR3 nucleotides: TGTGCCGGCAGCGGGACAGGGGACTATGGCTACACCTTC. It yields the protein CAGSGTGDYGYTF.